One and the same sample provided the 32 T cell receptor beta chains below, sequenced in a study of cytomegalovirus exposure and HLA in healthy donors. Amplification used 60 Vbeta primers and 13 Jbeta primers. TCRdb's copy holds only in-frame clones and misses some; the assay was immunoSEQ multiplex PCR. This table holds 75,000 to 95,000 clones. Input material: PBMCs. Receptors were obtained from a woman in her fifties or sixties in good health and CMV-seronegative.

The V and J genes are TRBV28 and TRBJ2-5, with D hard to call. The J call is doubtful: the DNA matches TRBJ2-7 better. CDR1 and CDR2 (germline): MDHEN, SYDVKM. This CDR3 contains 14 residues. The CDR3 reads CASRTQVLGYEQYF. CDR3 nucleotide sequence: TGTGCCAGCCGAACCCAGGTTTTGGGCTACGAGCAGTACTTC.

J is TRBJ2-1 and V is TRBV28, with TRBD2 identical over 9 bases. Trimming took 3 bases from V and 8 from J; bases not matched to a gene: 5. This CDR3 is built from 14 residues. CDR1 is MDHEN, CDR2 SYDVKM, per germline. CDR3 nucleotides: TGTGCCAGCAGTTTGGCGGGAGGGCGCGATGAGCAGTTCTTC. Its protein is CASSLAGGRDEQFF.

The gene calls are TRBV28 and TRBJ2-7; TRBD2 aligns across 8 bases. The germline CDR1 and CDR2 sequences are MDHEN and SYDVKM. V lost 2 bases, J lost 0 bases, and 9 bases stayed unmatched. The CDR3 has 17 residues. The CDR3, as DNA: TGTGCCAGCAGTTTACCCTCTAGCGGGCGCAGCTCCTACGAGCAGTACTTC. It is translated as CASSLPSSGRSSYEQYF.

CDR3 protein: CATWAGQGHSPLHF. The CDR3 DNA sequence: TGTGCCACCTGGGCCGGACAGGGCCATTCACCCCTCCACTTT. The rearrangement uses TRBV2 and TRBJ1-6, with 8 bases lining up with TRBD1. This CDR3 has 14 amino acids. From germline, CDR1 is SNHLY and CDR2 FYNNEI. V trimming: 10 bases; J trimming: 8 bases; junction bases outside the gene matches: 10.

The chain couples TRBV7-3 to TRBJ2-3, with 8 bases that match TRBD2. V lost 5 bases and J lost 0; bases outside the gene matches: 16. Germline lookup yields CDR1 SGHTA and CDR2 FQGTGA. This CDR3 has 19 amino acids. CDR3 sequence (DNA): TGTGCCAGCAGCACCCCCCTAGCGGGCCCCTCCGCTAGCACAGATACGCAGTATTTT. This sequence encodes CASSTPLAGPSASTDTQYF.

The V call is TRBV19, the J call TRBJ1-2, with no clear D. V dropped 1 base and J dropped 5 bases, with 5 bases sitting between them. There are 12 residues in the CDR3. CDR1 is LNHDA, CDR2 SQIVND, per germline (reference sequence). CDR3: CASSIGDYGYTF. CDR3 coding DNA: TGTGCCAGTAGTATAGGAGATTATGGCTACACCTTC. Full variable domain (remainder filled in from reference TRBV19 and TRBJ1-2): DGGITQSPKYLFRKEGQNVTLSCEQNLNHDAMYWYRQDPGQGLRLIYYSQIVNDFQKGDIAEGYSVSREKKESFPLTVTSAQKNPTAFYLCASSIGDYGYTFGSGTRLTVV.

The chain joins TRBV20-1 to TRBJ1-2; D is undetermined. Per the germline V gene, CDR1 is DFQATT and CDR2 is SNEGSKA (reference sequence). Trimming took 3 bases from V and 1 from J, leaving 3 bases between them. The CDR3 runs 11 residues. CDR3 DNA sequence: TGCAGTGCTAGCTATAACTATGGCTACACCTTC. It codes for CSASYNYGYTF.

The chain links TRBV11-2 to TRBJ2-1; 10 bases are shared with TRBD2. Germline CDR1 reads SGHAT; CDR2 reads FQNNGV. CDR3 size: 17 residues. V was pared by 0 bases and J by 7 bases, with 9 bases of the junction left unmatched. CDR3 protein: CASSLDYSGRVWNEQFF. CDR3 bases: TGTGCCAGCAGCTTAGATTACAGCGGGAGGGTATGGAATGAGCAGTTCTTC.

The chain is built from TRBV14 and TRBJ2-1; 8 positions match TRBD2. Per germline, CDR1 SGHDN and CDR2 FVKESK. The CDR3 has 16 residues. With V trimmed by 4 bases and J by 10 bases, 15 bases remained unmatched. CDR3 nucleotides: TGTGCCAGCAGCCGGCCTTGGGGGTCGGGAGGGCCCGAGCAGTTCTTC. Protein sequence: CASSRPWGSGGPEQFF.

The rearrangement links TRBV28 to TRBJ1-5; D is possibly TRBD1 (5 bases). Trimming stripped 2 bases from V and 1 base from J, with 15 bases between. Germline V lookup: CDR1 MDHEN, CDR2 SYDVKM. CDR3 length: 17 amino acids. CDR3 in DNA: TGTGCCAGCAGTTTAGGGTTACAGGCCCTAAGCAATCAGCCCCAGCATTTT. It codes for CASSLGLQALSNQPQHF.

The rearrangement joins TRBV2 to TRBJ1-3, with D possibly being TRBD1 (6 bases). The germline gives CDR1 SNHLY, CDR2 FYNNEI. With 7 bases removed from V and 2 bases from J, the gap between germline ends came to 15 bases. CDR3 length: 15 amino acids. The CDR3 DNA reads as TGTGCCAGCATTAGGACAGTCGAGGCTGGAAACACCATATATTTT. Its protein is CASIRTVEAGNTIYF.

Of note for this clone: Other DNA sequences in the sample encode the same CDR3. This rearrangement joins TRBV19 to TRBJ1-2, with TRBD1 identical over 8 bases. The CDR3 totals 14 residues. Trimming removed 5 bases from V and 4 bases from J; junction bases left unmatched: 6. The germline gives CDR1 LNHDA, CDR2 SQIVND (reference sequence). This CDR3 reads CASSVGTGIYGYTF. CDR3 coding DNA: TGTGCCAGTAGTGTGGGGACAGGAATCTATGGCTACACCTTC.

This chain links TRBV6-1 with TRBJ2-1; D might be TRBD2 (6 bases). The ends were cut back, 0 bases at V and 7 bases at J, with 10 bases in the middle. Germline V gives CDR1 MNHNS, CDR2 SASEGT. This CDR3 region has 14 residues. CDR3: CASSEAGGGNEQFF. DNA of the CDR3: TGTGCCAGCAGTGAAGCGGGAGGAGGGAATGAGCAGTTCTTC.

The genes are TRBV6-1 and TRBJ2-1, with 7 positions matching TRBD2. Per germline, CDR1 MNHNS and CDR2 SASEGT. Trimming at V came to 1 base and at J to 4 bases, leaving 7 bases not matched to a gene. CDR3 size: 16 residues. The CDR3 reads CASSEDRLAPYNEQFF. The CDR3 DNA reads as TGTGCCAGCAGTGAAGACCGACTAGCACCATACAATGAGCAGTTCTTC.

V is TRBV2 and J is TRBJ1-5; no definite D call. The CDR3 spans 17 residues. Germline V gene lookup returns CDR1 SNHLY and CDR2 FYNNEI. V was trimmed by 3 bases and J by 0 bases, leaving 15 bases between them. The CDR3 sequence is CASSEDGRDNSNQPQHF. The CDR3 DNA reads TGTGCCAGCAGTGAGGACGGGAGGGATAATAGCAATCAGCCCCAGCATTTT.

The genes are TRBV29-1 and TRBJ2-5; D may be TRBD1 (6 bases). The CDR3 consists of 12 residues. V lost 4 bases, J lost 2 bases, and 8 bases lay in between. The germline CDR1 and CDR2 sequences are SQVTM and ANQGSEA. DNA for the CDR3: TGCAGCGTTGGGACAGATCAAGAGACCCAGTACTTC. Protein sequence: CSVGTDQETQYF.

The genes are TRBV19 and TRBJ2-3, with 9 bases identical to TRBD2. After removal of 3 bases from V and 1 base from J, the junction contained 5 bases not matched to a gene. The CDR3 sequence is 16 residues long. Germline V CDR1 and CDR2: LNHDA, SQIVND (reference sequence). The CDR3 DNA is TGTGCCAGTAGTATTGGAGCGGGAGGAGGCACAGATACGCAGTATTTT. Its protein is CASSIGAGGGTDTQYF.

With regard to this clone: Different DNA sequences within this sample yield the same CDR3. The CDR3 region is CAIRGLAGEETQYF. As DNA, the CDR3 is TGTGCCATCAGGGGACTAGCGGGGGAAGAGACCCAGTACTTC. V gene TRBV10-3 combines with J gene TRBJ2-5; TRBD2 agrees at 14 bases. Germline trimming cut 6 bases from V and 3 bases from J; bases unmatched to any gene: 0. In germline, CDR1 is ENHRY, CDR2 SYGVKD. The CDR3 is 14 amino acids.

The V call is TRBV4-2, the J call TRBJ2-7, with 8 nucleotides matching TRBD2. V shed 8 bases and J 6 bases; nucleotides not matched to a gene: 9. Germline V lookup: CDR1 LGHNA, CDR2 YNFKEQ. This CDR3 has 13 amino acids. The CDR3 nucleotides read TGTGCCAGCCGCGGGGTAGCGGGATCCGAGCAGTACTTC. The encoded protein is CASRGVAGSEQYF.

The chain uses TRBV20-1 and TRBJ1-2; D is unclear. The CDR3 runs to 11 residues. Germline lookup yields CDR1 DFQATT and CDR2 SNEGSKA (reference sequence). V lost 6 bases and J 9 bases, leaving 14 bases between the germline ends. CDR3 nucleotides: TGCAGTGCCCCAAGCGGGCCCCGCTACACCTTC. The encoded protein is CSAPSGPRYTF.

The chain uses TRBV10-3 and TRBJ2-1; TRBD2 matches 8 bases. V trimming: 6 bases; J trimming: 6 bases; junction bases outside the gene matches: 1. The CDR3 is 12 residues long. Looked up from germline, CDR1 is ENHRY and CDR2 is SYGVKD. The chain's CDR3 is CAISGRANEQFF. The CDR3 DNA reads TGTGCCATCAGCGGGAGGGCCAATGAGCAGTTCTTC.

This chain joins TRBV6-4 and TRBJ2-1, with 7 bases identical to TRBD2. This CDR3 is built from 17 residues. V shed 5 bases and J 0 bases; nucleotides not matched to a gene: 10. CDR1 and CDR2 (germline): MRHNA, SNTAGT. In nucleotides, the CDR3 is TGTGCCAGCAGTAAACTCTGGGAGCGGGACTCCTACAATGAGCAGTTCTTC. This translates into CASSKLWERDSYNEQFF.

The rearrangement joins TRBV7-9 to TRBJ2-3; 10 bases are a match to TRBD2. The germline CDR1 and CDR2 sequences are SEHNR and FQNEAQ (reference sequence). With V trimmed by 3 bases and J by 1 base, 10 bases remained unmatched. This CDR3 comprises 18 residues. The CDR3 DNA sequence: TGTGCCAGCAGCTTTTACGCTAGCGGGAGTGTCGGCACAGATACGCAGTATTTT. This translates into CASSFYASGSVGTDTQYF.

This chain uses TRBV27 with TRBJ1-1; D gene uncertain. The ends were cut back, 2 bases at V and 0 bases at J, with 4 bases in the middle. This CDR3 has 13 residues. The germline V gene has CDR1 MNHEY and CDR2 SMNVEV (reference sequence). CDR3 sequence: CASSLEVNTEAFF. The DNA of the CDR3 is TGTGCCAGCAGTTTAGAGGTGAACACTGAAGCTTTCTTT.

CDR3 nucleotide sequence: TGTGCCAGCAGTGGAAGTAGCGGGAGATCCTACAATGAGCAGTTCTTC. Translated, it gives CASSGSSGRSYNEQFF. The J gene is TRBJ2-1, the V gene TRBV2; 9 nucleotides align to TRBD2. V lost 4 bases and J lost 1; bases outside the gene matches: 5. The CDR3 is 16 amino acids. Germline CDR1 and CDR2: SNHLY and FYNNEI.

The chain links TRBV7-2 to TRBJ2-5; TRBD2 aligns across 10 bases. The closer fit of TRBJ2-7 to the DNA end suggests the J call may be wrong. The CDR3 totals 14 residues. Germline V gene data show CDR1 as SGHTA and CDR2 as FQGNSA. The CDR3 here is CASSSSGGSYEQYF. CDR3 sequence (DNA): TGTGCCAGCAGCTCTAGCGGGGGCTCCTACGAGCAGTACTTC.

V usage is TRBV28 and J usage is TRBJ1-4, with D tentatively TRBD1 (5 bases). The V end was cut by 5 bases, the J end by 8 bases, with 6 bases between. Germline values: CDR1 MDHEN, CDR2 SYDVKM. CDR3 length: 11 residues. CDR3 sequence: CASSGGEKLFF. The CDR3 bases are TGTGCCAGCAGTGGGGGGGAAAAACTGTTTTTT.

The chain combines TRBV7-9 with TRBJ1-1; a possible D gene is TRBD1 (5 bases). The CDR3 length is 12 residues. From germline, CDR1 is SEHNR and CDR2 FQNEAQ (reference sequence). The ends were cut back, 6 bases at V and 3 bases at J, with 8 bases in the middle. CDR3 sequence: CASRGGDTEAFF. The DNA of the CDR3 is TGTGCCAGCAGAGGAGGGGACACTGAAGCTTTCTTT.

The V gene is TRBV10-3, the J gene TRBJ1-1, with a tentative D call TRBD1 (6 bases). From germline, CDR1 is ENHRY and CDR2 SYGVKD. CDR3 length: 12 residues. Trimming cost V 7 bases and J 2 bases, with 8 bases left between them. The CDR3 loop reads CAITGDNTEAFF. The CDR3 nucleotides are TGTGCCATCACAGGGGATAACACTGAAGCTTTCTTT.

The CDR3 loop reads CASSRDDSRDSPLHF. The CDR3 bases are TGCGCCAGCAGCCGCGACGACTCCAGGGATTCACCCCTCCACTTT. The chain joins TRBV4-3 to TRBJ1-6; D might be TRBD1 (5 bases). The CDR3 sequence is 15 residues long. With 4 bases removed from V and 8 bases from J, the gap between germline ends came to 15 bases. Germline V CDR1 and CDR2: LGHNA, YSLEER.

V gene TRBV18 combines with J gene TRBJ1-2; no clear D. Trimming took off 2 bases at V and 4 bases at J, with 8 bases between the two ends. Germline CDR1 and CDR2: KGHSH and LQKENI. This CDR3 spans 13 amino acids. DNA for the CDR3: TGTGCCAGCTCACCATTGGCGGCCTATGGCTACACCTTC. Its protein is CASSPLAAYGYTF.

The V and J genes are TRBV14 and TRBJ2-2; tentative D call: TRBD2 (6 bases). V lost 0 bases and J lost 5, with 16 bases in between. The CDR3 covers 17 residues. The germline gives CDR1 SGHDN, CDR2 FVKESK. The CDR3 sequence is CASSQENPDYRTGELFF. CDR3 coding DNA: TGTGCCAGCAGCCAAGAAAATCCGGACTATCGGACCGGGGAGCTGTTTTTT.